These 21 T cell receptor beta chains came from one sample sequenced in a study of blood T cells in healthy people across ages. Sample-barcoded 5' priming and a J-beta primer mix drove a second PCR of about 6 to 12 cycles. MiXCR, run by TCRdb on the 5' RACE reads, gives a single entry per CDR3 protein. The table shows over 600,000 distinct CDR3 sequences, with approximately 21% occurring only once. Material: blood. These receptors all come from a man aged 65 to 85 in good health.

To note about this clonotype: Lacking the conserved final phenylalanine or tryptophan, this CDR3 likely reflects a read error. The chain couples TRBV12-3 or TRBV12-4 to TRBJ2-4; TRBD1 aligns across 7 bases. This CDR3 is 15 amino acids long. V lost 6 bases and J lost 5; bases outside the gene matches: 10. The CDR3 is CASRPEKGAQNIQYL. The CDR3 bases are TGTGCCAGCAGACCTGAAAAGGGGGCTCAAAACATTCAGTACCTC.

This clonotype came up many times. The CDR3 sequence: CASRSGTRYEQYF. The CDR3, as DNA: TGTGCCAGCAGATCCGGGACTCGGTACGAGCAGTACTTC. The gene calls are TRBV6-2 or TRBV6-3 and TRBJ2-7; possibly TRBD2 for D (6 bases). The CDR3 runs 13 residues. The V and J ends lost 6 bases and 4 bases respectively, with 13 bases between them. The germline V gene has CDR1 MNHEY and CDR2 SVGEGT.

CDR3 in DNA: TGCAGTGCTTACAGACTAGCGGGAGGGCGCGAGCAGTACTTC. Translation: CSAYRLAGGREQYF. This chain links TRBV20-1 with TRBJ2-7; 14 nucleotides align to TRBD2. V dropped 5 bases and J dropped 6; count of bases not matched to a gene: 6. The CDR3 sequence is 14 residues long. The germline CDR1 and CDR2 sequences are DFQATT and SNEGSKA (reference sequence).

The V gene is TRBV7-6, the J gene TRBJ2-2, with D hard to call. Germline V gene data show CDR1 as SGHVS and CDR2 as FNYEAQ. The CDR3 covers 16 residues. V lost 0 bases to trimming and J lost 6 bases, with 14 bases between them. This chain's CDR3 is CASSLAGPQASGELFF. Written as DNA, the CDR3 is TGTGCCAGCAGCTTAGCCGGACCGCAGGCTTCCGGGGAGCTGTTTTTT.

This sequence joins TRBV4-3 and TRBJ2-1; 11 nucleotides agree with TRBD2. The CDR3 has 18 residues. The trim removed 5 bases at V and 6 bases at J, leaving 15 bases unmatched. Looked up from germline, CDR1 is LGHNA and CDR2 is YSLEER. CDR3 amino acids: CASSSEGATSGSINEQFF. DNA of the CDR3: TGCGCCAGCAGCTCCGAAGGAGCCACTAGCGGGAGCATCAATGAGCAGTTCTTC.

The V gene is TRBV29-1, the J gene TRBJ2-5; 10 bases fit TRBD2. The J segment lost 5 bases and the V segment lost 7 bases, leaving 10 bases of the junction unmatched. The CDR3 is 14 amino acids. Per germline, CDR1 SQVTM and CDR2 ANQGSEA. The CDR3 nucleotides are TGCAGCGCCGAGGGGCTAGCGGGAGATGAGACCCAGTACTTC. Its protein product is CSAEGLAGDETQYF.

This clonotype came up a few times. The chain recombines TRBV30 with TRBJ2-5; 8 bases match TRBD2. In germline, CDR1 is GTSNPN, CDR2 SVGIG (reference sequence). V shed 4 bases and J 9 bases; nucleotides not matched to a gene: 10. The CDR3 extends over 13 amino acids. In DNA form, the CDR3 reads TGTGCCTGGAACGGCGGGGGGTTGGAGGCCCAGTACTTC. Translation: CAWNGGGLEAQYF.

This clonotype was detected a few times. The chain uses TRBV11-2 and TRBJ2-5; 11 positions agree with TRBD2. The J call is uncertain, as TRBJ2-7 better fits the DNA end. The CDR3 runs to 14 residues. CDR1 is SGHAT and CDR2 is FQNNGV in the germline V gene. The CDR3 nucleotides are TGTGCCAGCGGTCGGACTAGCGGGTCCTACGAGCAGTACTTC. Its translation is CASGRTSGSYEQYF.

The genes are TRBV20-1 and TRBJ2-5; D is unresolved. This CDR3 is 11 amino acids long. Deletions cut 2 bases from V and 5 bases from J, with 6 bases between. Germline V CDR1 and CDR2: DFQATT, SNEGSKA (reference sequence). This CDR3 is CSARNGETQYF. CDR3 sequence (DNA): TGCAGTGCTAGAAATGGGGAGACCCAGTACTTC.

The gene calls are TRBV27 and TRBJ2-2, with 9 bases matching TRBD1. CDR1 is MNHEY, CDR2 SMNVEV, per germline (reference sequence). The CDR3 has 15 residues. Trimming at V came to 2 bases and at J to 6 bases, leaving 4 bases not matched to a gene. The chain's CDR3 is CASSLGTGIAGELFF. The CDR3, as DNA: TGTGCCAGCAGTTTAGGGACAGGGATAGCCGGGGAGCTGTTTTTT.

There are a few counts of this clonotype. The chain couples TRBV30 to TRBJ2-1, with TRBD2 as a possible D gene (5 bases). Germline V gene lookup returns CDR1 GTSNPN and CDR2 SVGIG (reference sequence). The CDR3 has 14 residues. Deletions cut 3 bases from V and 0 bases from J, with 9 bases between. In DNA form, the CDR3 reads TGTGCCTGGAGGAGGAGGAGCTCCTACAATGAGCAGTTCTTC. Translation gives CAWRRRSSYNEQFF.

This clonotype was seen more than once but under ten times. The J gene is TRBJ2-3, the V gene TRBV6-5, with D tentatively TRBD2 (7 bases). Trimming removed 11 bases from V and 2 bases from J, with 17 bases in between. CDR3 length: 14 amino acids. Germline assignment: CDR1 MNHEY and CDR2 SVGAGI. CDR3: CAAGDTGSTDTQYF. Here the CDR3 DNA reads TGTGCCGCGGGGGATACAGGGTCCACAGATACGCAGTATTTT.

This clonotype was counted a few times. The chain has TRBV20-1 and TRBJ2-5; 7 bases match TRBD2. CDR1 DFQATT and CDR2 SNEGSKA come from the germline V gene (reference sequence). The ends lost 3 bases at V and 7 bases at J; junction bases unmatched: 8. The CDR3 totals 13 residues. CDR3 sequence: CSASGRTPGTQYF. In DNA form, the CDR3 reads TGCAGTGCTAGCGGGAGGACCCCCGGGACCCAGTACTTC.

This sequence joins TRBV24-1 and TRBJ2-5, with TRBD2 matching 11 bases. V lost 9 bases to trimming and J lost 0 bases; unmatched junction nucleotides: 14. Germline lookup yields CDR1 KGHDR and CDR2 SFDVKD. The length of the CDR3 is 18 residues. CDR3 region: CATELQWTSGLYQETQYF. CDR3 in DNA: TGTGCCACCGAACTCCAATGGACTAGCGGGTTGTACCAAGAGACCCAGTACTTC.

Only a few counts were recorded for this clonotype. The chain couples TRBV12-3 or TRBV12-4 to TRBJ1-1, with D unresolved. The CDR3 is 12 amino acids. The V gene lost 3 bases and the J gene lost 6 bases, with 8 bases spanning the gap. The chain's CDR3 is CASSFSQPEAFF. CDR3 DNA sequence: TGTGCCAGCAGTTTTTCACAGCCTGAAGCTTTCTTT.

The table lists this clonotype with a count of one. The chain recombines TRBV7-8 with TRBJ2-7; 8 nucleotides line up with TRBD1. The germline V gene encodes CDR1 SGHVS and CDR2 FQNEAQ. This CDR3 contains 13 residues. Trimming cost V 8 bases and J 2 bases; bases outside gene matches: 5. For the CDR3, the DNA is TGTGCCAGCGGACAGGGTTACACCTACGAGCAGTACTTC. Translation: CASGQGYTYEQYF. The full variable domain, with the rest looked up from reference TRBV7-8 and TRBJ2-7, is GAGVSQSPRYKVAKRGQDVALRCDPISGHVSLFWYQQALGQGPEFLTYFQNEAQLDKSGLPSDRFFAERPEGSVSTLKIQRTQQEDSAVYLCASGQGYTYEQYFGPGTRLTVT.

This clonotype was observed a handful of times. The V gene is TRBV29-1, the J gene TRBJ1-2; D is unclear. CDR3 size: 11 residues. In germline, CDR1 is SQVTM, CDR2 ANQGSEA. V gave up 4 bases and J gave up 8 bases, with 11 bases separating them. This chain's CDR3 is CSVAQVNGYTF. For the CDR3, the DNA is TGCAGCGTTGCTCAGGTTAACGGCTACACCTTC.

The chain combines TRBV5-6 with TRBJ2-5; 12 bases fit TRBD2. Germline CDR1 reads SGHDT; CDR2 reads YYEEEE. This CDR3 region has 16 residues. V gave up 0 bases and J gave up 4 bases; unmatched junction bases: 4. DNA of the CDR3: TGTGCCAGCAGCTTGGGTTTGACTAGCGGGAGAGAGACCCAGTACTTC. Translation: CASSLGLTSGRETQYF.

A few counts support this clonotype. The chain is built from TRBV10-1 and TRBJ2-2; 8 positions agree with TRBD1. The CDR3 is made up of 16 amino acids. V shed 2 bases and J 1 base; nucleotides not matched to a gene: 3. CDR1 is WNHNN and CDR2 is SYGVQD in the germline V gene (reference sequence). The CDR3 sequence is CASSEGGTGNTGELFF. CDR3 sequence (DNA): TGCGCCAGCAGTGAGGGGGGGACAGGGAACACCGGGGAGCTGTTTTTT.

CDR3 sequence reads: CASSSGGEKTQYF. The DNA of the CDR3 is TGTGCCAGCAGTTCAGGGGGCGAAAAGACCCAGTACTTC. This chain joins TRBV6-5 and TRBJ2-5; 8 nucleotides align to TRBD1. The ends lost 4 bases at V and 6 bases at J; junction bases unmatched: 4. Germline lookup yields CDR1 MNHEY and CDR2 SVGAGI. The CDR3 spans 13 residues.

This clonotype was observed at least ten times. The V and J genes are TRBV2 and TRBJ2-1; maybe TRBD1 (5 bases). The V and J ends lost 6 bases and 7 bases respectively, with 10 bases between them. Germline CDR1 reads SNHLY; CDR2 reads FYNNEI. CDR3 size: 12 residues. Written as DNA, the CDR3 is TGTGCCAGCAGCCCGACAGAGAATGAGCAGTTCTTC. It is translated as CASSPTENEQFF.